This T cell receptor (beta chain) was sequenced for a study of molecular identifiers for immune sequencing clone quantification (dated 2018 in TCRdb). With respect to the entire study: For a replicate experiment, RNA from roughly 20,000 or 100,000 naive CD8 T cells was divided into five aliquots, and four of the five aliquots were sequenced. This methods study used CD8 T cells to benchmark TCR RNA copy counting and molecular-identifier clustering-based TCR repertoire sequencing (MIDCIRS). Points the paper makes about the study in general: When barcode sub-clustering was not used, chimeric consensus sequences inflated TCR diversity, with chimeras reaching as high as 47%. Highly expanded clone sizes could be underestimated because identical TCR molecules may share a barcode. Clones above 20 RNA copies held over 97% of molecules in CMV-specific effector cells but under 1% in naive cells. Modeling indicated about 3 TCR RNA copies recovered per cell, compared with around 9.8 by digital PCR, which implies a capture efficiency of 25% to 35%. Naive libraries contained spiked-in Jurkat TCR RNA (roughly ten copies' worth), which is not part of the donor repertoire. Even against a background of about 960,000 naive CD8 T cells, spiked-in Jurkat TCR RNA amounting to a single cell's worth was reported to be detectable.

Libraries of naive CD8 T cells were built from 20,000 to 1,000,000 sorted cells, with 10%, 30% or 50% of the purified RNA used. Naive CD8 T cells, defined as CD8+CD4-CCR7+CD45RA+, were FACS-sorted into RLT Plus buffer on a BD FACSAria II. To test detection sensitivity, Jurkat RNA equivalent to more than 9 TCR copies was spiked into samples of roughly 18,000-1,000,000 naive CD8 T cells. CD8 T cells were enriched with RosetteSep CD8+ T Cell Enrichment Cocktail and Ficoll-Paque, followed by ACK red cell lysis. With respect to this clonotype: There is no known antigen for this receptor. Base qualities are missing; no much larger clone stands one base away.

The library was made by PCR. For sequencing, an Illumina HiSeq 4000 was employed. Preparation of bulk TCR libraries followed a previously described approach, with the TCR primers listed in Table S5. The Qiagen AllPrep DNA/RNA kit was used to purify total RNA. Before any analysis, reads coming from multiple sequencing runs of the same library were combined into one pool. Regarding the original processing steps: Only reads with exact TCR constant sequence were kept, trimmed to 150 nt, and grouped by their 12-nt molecular barcodes. Within each barcode group, reads were sub-clustered at a 15% Levenshtein threshold, and quality-weighted consensus sequences were built per RNA molecule. Non-functional sequences were removed, as were lower-count sequences one edit away from another. On the basis of fitting two negative binomial distributions, barcode sub-clusters with fewer than 20% of the maximum read count were discarded. The public sequencing data were trimmed at Q25 with fastp and processed into clonotypes with MiXCR by TCRdb, which kept only in-frame beta chains. Rows with one shared CDR3 protein collapse into an entry with the most common genes and DNA. The V and J calls, along with clone size, are taken from TCRdb and not from the paper's own processing. The sample data list 250,000 to 350,000 distinct CDR3 sequences, and about 21% of these were observed just once. The ten largest clonotypes hold over 0.7% of the sample.

Trimming at the junction amounts to 4 bases on V and 10 bases on J, and the germline ends lie 11 bases apart. Including cysteine and phenylalanine, the CDR3 has 12 amino acids. Solely the CDR3 DNA is kept, with 36 bases framed from the first base. The germline V gene yields SGHAT for CDR1 and FQNNGV for CDR2. This TCR was recovered from a human donor in good health. Some libraries in this study had Jurkat cell RNA spiked in. Sequenced sample: naive CD8+ T cells from blood, with Jurkat cell RNA spiked in. This specimen's cell subset or site label, interpreted: FACS-sorted CD8+CD4-CCR7+CD45RA+ naive T cells. In this chain, TRBV11-2 is recombined with TRBJ2-1; too little of a D gene remains to name it. The CDR3 protein sequence reads: CASSSPGLEQFF. DNA sequence: TGTGCCAGCAGCTCACCGGGCCTAGAGCAGTTCTTC. The entire variable domain, with the stretches around the CDR3 drawn from the reference TRBV11-2 and TRBJ2-1 proteins, is EAGVAQSPRYKIIEKRQSVAFWCNPISGHATLYWYQQILGQGPKLLIQFQNNGVVDDSQLPKDRFSAERLKGVDSTLKIQPAKLEDSAVYLCASSSPGLEQFFGPGTRLTVL.